A single sample is the source of the 16 T cell receptor beta chains below, sequenced in a study of molecular identifiers for immune sequencing clone quantification. TCRdb ran MiXCR on the PCR reads and lists one entry per CDR3 protein. The sample carries over 600,000 distinct CDR3 sequences, 15% to 20% recorded once. Sequencing was done on a sample of naive CD8+ T cells from blood, with Jurkat cell RNA spiked in. Subset: FACS-sorted CD8+CD4-CCR7+CD45RA+ naive T cells. The receptors were sampled from a human donor in good health. Some libraries in this study had Jurkat cell RNA spiked in.

This clonotype was counted many times. The rearrangement links TRBV11-2 to TRBJ2-1; possible D gene TRBD2, 5 bases. This CDR3 region has 15 residues. Trimming took off 8 bases at V and 4 bases at J, with 18 bases between the two ends. Germline-derived CDR1 and CDR2 are SGHAT and FQNNGV. The DNA for the CDR3 is TGTGCCAGCGCGGAGGTAGGGTCAGCTTACAATGAGCAGTTCTTC. Protein product: CASAEVGSAYNEQFF.

The chain combines TRBV6-5 with TRBJ2-7, with D possibly matching TRBD1 (6 bases). Germline lookup yields CDR1 MNHEY and CDR2 SVGAGI. The length of the CDR3 is 13 residues. Trimming cost V 6 bases and J 2 bases, with 11 bases left between them. Here the CDR3 DNA reads TGTGCCAGCAGGTGGACAGAAGCCTACGAGCAGTACTTC. Translating it yields CASRWTEAYEQYF.

This clonotype was found once. The junction differs from germline at one of its ends, possibly a read error. CDR3 protein: CATSRGSGEGTGELVF. CDR3 DNA sequence: TGTGCCACCAGCAGGGGATCAGGGGAAGGGACCGGGGAGTTGGTTTTT. The V and J genes are TRBV15 and TRBJ2-2; the D gene is possibly TRBD1 (6 bases). This CDR3 is built from 16 residues. Germline values: CDR1 LNHNV, CDR2 YYDKDF (reference sequence).

This clonotype was seen many times. The chain combines TRBV30 with TRBJ2-7, with D perhaps matching TRBD2 (6 bases). Germline V gives CDR1 GTSNPN, CDR2 SVGIG (reference sequence). This CDR3 contains 14 residues. The V end was cut by 0 bases, the J end by 3 bases, with 12 bases between. The CDR3 nucleotides are TGTGCCTGGAGTGTATCGGTGGAGGGCTACGAGCAGTACTTC. It codes for CAWSVSVEGYEQYF. Full variable domain (missing parts from reference TRBV30 and TRBJ2-7): SQTIHQWPATLVQPVGSPLSLECTVEGTSNPNLYWYRQAAGRGLQLLFYSVGIGQISSEVPQNLSASRPQDRQFILSSKKLLLSDSGFYLCAWSVSVEGYEQYFGPGTRLTVT.

On this clonotype itself: At one end the junction does not follow the germline gene, possibly because of a read error. The chain employs TRBV2 and TRBJ1-2, with 7 bases aligning to TRBD1. The CDR3 totals 15 residues. The germline CDR1 and CDR2 sequences are SNHLY and FYNNEI. The CDR3: CASEQTGRIDYGCTF. As DNA, the CDR3 is TGTGCCAGCGAGCAGACAGGGAGAATCGACTATGGCTGCACCTTC.

The chain recombines TRBV10-3 with TRBJ2-1, with 8 bases identical to TRBD2. V dropped 0 bases and J dropped 2; count of bases not matched to a gene: 9. CDR1 is ENHRY and CDR2 is SYGVKD in the germline V gene. This CDR3 contains 18 residues. CDR3 loop: CAISESPSGSLAYNEQFF. The CDR3 coding sequence is TGTGCCATCAGTGAGTCTCCTAGCGGGTCGCTCGCCTACAATGAGCAGTTCTTC.

Remarks on this clonotype: This may arise from a read error, as a much more abundant clone is one base away. The chain joins TRBV19 to TRBJ2-3; the match to TRBD1 covers 10 bases. J lost 6 bases, V lost 3 bases, and 6 bases had no gene match. CDR1 is LNHDA, CDR2 SQIVND, per germline (reference sequence). CDR3 size: 15 residues. The CDR3 loop is CASSIGTGALDTQYF. In DNA form, the CDR3 reads TGTGCCAGTAGTATTGGGACAGGGGCCCTCGATACGCAGTATTTT. Full variable domain (missing parts from reference TRBV19 and TRBJ2-3): DGGITQSPKYLFRKEGQNVTLSCEQNLNHDAMYWYRQDPGQGLRLIYYSQIVNDFQKGDIAEGYSVSREKKESFPLTVTSAQKNPTAFYLCASSIGTGALDTQYFGPGTRLTVL.

This clonotype has at least ten counts. This chain joins TRBV12-3 or TRBV12-4 and TRBJ2-4; unclear D gene. V dropped 0 bases and J dropped 0 bases, with 12 bases sitting between them. The CDR3 runs to 17 residues. The CDR3 reads CASSLAWQNLAKNIQYF. As DNA, the CDR3 is TGTGCCAGCAGTTTAGCTTGGCAGAATCTAGCCAAAAACATTCAGTACTTC.

This clonotype has ten or more counts. The rearrangement joins TRBV4-3 to TRBJ1-1; D ambiguous. There are 16 residues in the CDR3. V shed 0 bases and J shed 1 base, with 12 bases lying between them. CDR1 LGHNA and CDR2 YSLEER come from the germline V gene. The CDR3 DNA is TGCGCCAGCAGCCAAGAATATTTCCAGCAGAACACTGAAGCTTTCTTT. It encodes CASSQEYFQQNTEAFF.

The sample holds a few counts of this clonotype. The chain is built from TRBV5-1 and TRBJ2-7, with no clear D. CDR1 is SGHRS and CDR2 is YFSETQ in the germline V gene. The CDR3 consists of 16 residues. V was cut by 4 bases and J by 2 bases, with 19 bases left in between. This CDR3 is CASSPFLGQSTYEQYF. The CDR3 nucleotides read TGCGCCAGCAGCCCCTTCCTAGGGCAGTCGACCTACGAGCAGTACTTC.

The rearrangement uses TRBV27 and TRBJ2-7; a possible D gene is TRBD1 (5 bases). The CDR3 consists of 14 residues. The V end lost 6 bases, the J end lost 2 bases, and 14 bases lay between the germline ends. Germline V gene data show CDR1 as MNHEY and CDR2 as SMNVEV (reference sequence). CDR3 in amino acids: CASREGATTYEQYF. The CDR3 DNA reads TGTGCCAGCAGAGAAGGGGCTACCACCTACGAGCAGTACTTC.

The chain uses TRBV12-3 or TRBV12-4 and TRBJ2-2, with D unclear. Deletions cut 4 bases from V and 0 bases from J, with 9 bases between. The CDR3 extends over 15 amino acids. DNA of the CDR3: TGTGCCAGCAGTTCAATTGGGGCGAACACCGGGGAGCTGTTTTTT. This gives the protein CASSSIGANTGELFF.

A word on this clonotype: A read error may explain this, as a much larger clone is one base away. The V gene is TRBV28, the J gene TRBJ1-5; 7 bases match TRBD1. This CDR3 comprises 15 residues. The germline CDR1 and CDR2 sequences are MDHEN and SYDVKM. V trimming: 6 bases; J trimming: 5 bases; junction bases outside the gene matches: 10. Here the CDR3 reads CASSQQQGSDQPQHF. CDR3 nucleotides: TGTGCCAGCAGCCAACAACAGGGGAGCGATCAGCCCCAGCATTTT.

This clonotype was seen repeatedly, ten times or more. The chain carries TRBV7-6 and TRBJ2-3, with 8 bases identical to TRBD2. Germline assignment: CDR1 SGHVS and CDR2 FNYEAQ. With 1 base clipped from V and 5 bases from J, the junction kept 2 bases outside the gene matches. This CDR3 comprises 14 residues. This CDR3 is CASSLGGGRDTQYF. The CDR3 nucleotides are TGTGCCAGCAGCTTAGGCGGGGGGCGAGATACGCAGTATTTT.

In the case of this clonotype: A much larger clone lies one base from this, so it may be a read error. This chain connects TRBV29-1 to TRBJ1-1; perhaps TRBD1 as D (6 bases). CDR1 is SQVTM and CDR2 is ANQGSEA in the germline V gene. The CDR3 loop spans 14 amino acids. The CDR3 loop reads CSVEGPGADTGAFF. The CDR3 region has the DNA TGCAGCGTCGAGGGGCCAGGGGCGGACACTGGAGCTTTCTTT.

CDR3 in amino acids: CASRRTGENYGYTF. CDR3 in DNA: TGTGCCAGCAGAAGGACAGGGGAGAACTATGGCTACACCTTC. The chain has TRBV5-8 and TRBJ1-2; 9 bases align to TRBD1. CDR3 length: 14 residues. The germline V gene encodes CDR1 SGHTS and CDR2 YDEGEE. After removal of 5 bases from V and 2 bases from J, the junction contained 4 bases not matched to a gene.